Detailed here is one TCR beta chain. Its antigen is still unknown. Profiled with immunoSEQ multiplex PCR; TCRdb holds only in-frame clones, not every one. Of 120,000 to 150,000 clones listed, about 90% are singletons. This CDR3 is 14 amino acids long. V lost 5 bases and J 2 bases, leaving 12 bases between the germline ends. Germline CDR1 and CDR2: MNHEY and SMNVEV (reference sequence). These data belong to a study of T cell responses to AZD1222 COVID-19 vaccine. The study, taken as a whole, reports: At 160-218 and 743-854, vaccine-associated CD4 TCRs were dominant, and they spanned spike.

Samples with a second dose at about 4 or about 12 weeks were pooled together. The V call is TRBV27, the J call TRBJ1-2, with D maybe TRBD1 (5 bases). This sequence originates from an adult who received the AZD1222 COVID-19 vaccine. The sample consisted of peripheral blood, taken 28 days after the second AZD1222 dose. CDR3: CASSPPGTNYGYTF. The DNA for the CDR3 is TGTGCCAGCAGTCCTCCAGGGACGAACTATGGCTACACCTTC.